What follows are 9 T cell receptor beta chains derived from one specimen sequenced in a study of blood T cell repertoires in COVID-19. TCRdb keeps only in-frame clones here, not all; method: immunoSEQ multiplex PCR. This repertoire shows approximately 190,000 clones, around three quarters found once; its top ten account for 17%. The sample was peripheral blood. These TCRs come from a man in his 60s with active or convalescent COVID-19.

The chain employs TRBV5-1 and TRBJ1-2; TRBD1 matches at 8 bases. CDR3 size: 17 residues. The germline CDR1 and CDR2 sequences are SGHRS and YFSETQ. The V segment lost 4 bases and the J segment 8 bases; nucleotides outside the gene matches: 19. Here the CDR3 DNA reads TGCGCCAGCAGCCCATCCGGGACAGGAAGGCTCTGGGGCGGCTACACCTTC. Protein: CASSPSGTGRLWGGYTF.

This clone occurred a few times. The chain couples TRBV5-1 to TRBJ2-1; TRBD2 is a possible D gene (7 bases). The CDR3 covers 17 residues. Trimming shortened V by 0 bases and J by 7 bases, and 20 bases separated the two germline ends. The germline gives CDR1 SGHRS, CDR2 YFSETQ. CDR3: CASSLEVPAGRGNEQFF. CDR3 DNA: TGCGCCAGCAGCTTGGAGGTCCCAGCGGGAAGGGGGAATGAGCAGTTCTTC.

CDR3 bases: TGTGCCAGCAGCCCAAGTTCGACAGGGGACTACGAGCAGTACTTC. Its translation: CASSPSSTGDYEQYF. The chain joins TRBV4-2 to TRBJ2-7; 8 nucleotides agree with TRBD1. V was clipped by 4 bases and J by 3 bases; unmatched bases: 8. The CDR3 is made up of 15 amino acids. Germline CDR1 reads LGHNA; CDR2 reads YNFKEQ.

The CDR3 region is CASSLLAGFGEQFF. CDR3 sequence (DNA): TGTGCCAGCAGTCTACTAGCGGGATTTGGTGAGCAGTTCTTC. The chain combines TRBV6-5 with TRBJ2-1; 10 bases map to TRBD2. The CDR3 contains 14 residues. The ends lost 5 bases at V and 9 bases at J; junction bases unmatched: 7. The germline V gene encodes CDR1 MNHEY and CDR2 SVGAGI.

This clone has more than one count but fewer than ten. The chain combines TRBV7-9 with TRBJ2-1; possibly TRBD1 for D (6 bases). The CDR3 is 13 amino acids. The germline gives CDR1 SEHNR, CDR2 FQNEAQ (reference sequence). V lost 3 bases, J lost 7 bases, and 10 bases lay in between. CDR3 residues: CASSFQGTNEQFF. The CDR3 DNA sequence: TGTGCCAGCAGCTTCCAGGGGACGAATGAGCAGTTCTTC. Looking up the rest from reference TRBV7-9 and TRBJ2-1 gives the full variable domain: DTGVSQNPRHKITKRGQNVTFRCDPISEHNRLYWYRQTLGQGPEFLTYFQNEAQLEKSRLLSDRFSAERPKGSFSTLEIQRTEQGDSAMYLCASSFQGTNEQFFGPGTRLTVL.

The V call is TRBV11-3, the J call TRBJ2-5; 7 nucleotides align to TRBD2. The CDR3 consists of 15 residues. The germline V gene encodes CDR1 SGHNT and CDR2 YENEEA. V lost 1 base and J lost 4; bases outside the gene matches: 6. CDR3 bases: TGTGCCAGCAGCTTAGGGTCCGGCGGGAGAGAGACCCAGTACTTC. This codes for CASSLGSGGRETQYF.

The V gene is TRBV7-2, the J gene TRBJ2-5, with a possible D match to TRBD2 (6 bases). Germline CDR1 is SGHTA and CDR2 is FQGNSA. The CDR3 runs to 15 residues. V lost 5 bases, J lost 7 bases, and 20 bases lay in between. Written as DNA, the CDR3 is TGTGCCAGCAGCCCTACCTCCGGAGGGTCGGTGACCCAGTACTTC. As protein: CASSPTSGGSVTQYF.

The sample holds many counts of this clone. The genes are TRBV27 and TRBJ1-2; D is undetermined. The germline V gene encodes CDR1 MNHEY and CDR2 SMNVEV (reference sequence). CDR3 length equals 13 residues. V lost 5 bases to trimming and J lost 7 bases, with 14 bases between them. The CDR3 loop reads CASSHTAAGGYTF. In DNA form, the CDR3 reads TGTGCCAGCAGTCACACGGCGGCGGGTGGCTACACCTTC.

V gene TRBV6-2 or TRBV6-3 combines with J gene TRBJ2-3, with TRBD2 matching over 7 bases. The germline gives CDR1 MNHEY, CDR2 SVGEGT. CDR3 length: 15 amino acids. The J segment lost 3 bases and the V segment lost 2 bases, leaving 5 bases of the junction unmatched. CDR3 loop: CASSYGAGATDTQYF. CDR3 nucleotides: TGTGCCAGCAGTTACGGGGCGGGAGCTACAGATACGCAGTATTTT.